This T cell receptor (beta chain) was sequenced for a study of response to subunit inactivated influenza vaccine. Whole-study findings and limits: That few new T cells are recruited by each seasonal influenza vaccination was the authors' suggestion.

MiXCR was run by TCRdb on the RT-PCR reads, yielding one entry per CDR3 protein. Of 860,000 or so distinct CDR3 sequences in the sample, around 21% were seen once. CDR1 is SGHRS and CDR2 is YFSETQ in the germline V gene. This CDR3 contains 14 residues. J lost 3 bases, V lost 4 bases, and 6 bases had no gene match. This clonotype was detected many times. As yet, its antigen is unknown. This TCR derives from a man aged 50 to 60 who received an inactivated influenza vaccine. The chain is built from TRBV5-1 and TRBJ2-7; 8 positions agree with TRBD2. The source material was PBMCs from blood, sampled around 5 days after vaccination. The DNA for the CDR3 is TGCGCCAGCAGCCCCATCGGGACTAGCTACGAGCAGTACTTC. Translating it yields CASSPIGTSYEQYF.